This T cell receptor beta chain was identified during a study of Ad26.COV2.S vaccination and SARS-CoV-2 variants (dated by TCRdb to about 2021). In terms of the full investigation: TCRbeta repertoire sequencing was used to assess the specificity and breadth of SARS-CoV-2-reactive T cell receptors after Ad26.COV2.S vaccination. The TCR-sequenced set comprised around 30 samples: around 20 Ad26.COV2.S vaccine recipients, 5 placebo recipients and 8 SARS-CoV-2 convalescent individuals.

Per the publication, the time point label means: individuals recovered from natural SARS-CoV-2 infection. TCRbeta CDR3 regions were sequenced with the immunoSEQ Assay. After extraction, genomic DNA underwent amplification by bias-controlled multiplex PCR, followed by high-throughput sequencing. The paper's data handling went like this. To quantify the absolute abundance of every unique TCRbeta CDR3 region, sequences were collapsed and filtered. T cell fraction was estimated by normalizing TCRbeta template counts to usable DNA, with usable DNA measured through amplification of reference genes found in all nucleated cells. Repertoire TCRs were annotated as SARS-CoV-2-specific when V gene, CDR3 amino acid sequence and J gene were exactly matched to a known reactive TCR set. The reference SARS-CoV-2 TCR set was obtained from MIRA and was filtered for enrichment in COVID-19-positive ImmuneCODE repertoires, whereby public or cross-reactive TCRs were removed. Based on the MIRA antigens, annotated TCRs were further analysed at the level of specific ORF or position within ORF. Breadth was defined as annotated unique rearrangements over total unique productive rearrangements; depth was the summed frequency of those rearrangements. Two-sided Wilcoxon rank-sum tests were used to compare TCR breadth between groups. Entries here come from immuneACCESS through TCRdb and include only in-frame sequences with V and J called. Some clones fail to appear in such tables; in the studies checked, an unresolved V gene covers under half of the shortfall, and the cause of the remainder is unknown. V and J calls and clone size come straight from that table; D and trimming were deduced from the DNA. Across this sample there are approximately 400,000 clones, with under 95% seen only once. The ten largest clonotypes hold 3.5% to 4.5% of the sample.

This clone was seen once. This receptor's antigen is unknown. Per-nucleotide qualities are absent, and no much larger clonotype sits a single base away. What the work shows at the level of the full study, not this receptor alone: Non-spike TCR breadth was comparable between vaccine and placebo recipients, consistent with the vaccine containing only spike. Compared with placebo recipients, Ad26.COV2.S recipients showed higher spike-specific TCR breadth (P = 0.0014). After vaccination, substantial breadth of spike-specific CD8+ and CD4+ T cell responses was reported. The authors noted that total T cell responses may have been underestimated by the TCR breadth and depth analyses.

The sequenced sample was peripheral blood, obtained after recovery from COVID-19. The TCR comes from a human donor who had recovered from COVID-19.

The DNA sequence is as follows: TGTGCCAGCAGTGAAATGGCGGGCAGTGCTAATGAAAAACTGTTTTTT. This is translated as CASSEMAGSANEKLFF. This sequence uses TRBV6-1 and TRBJ1-4, with the identity of the D gene unclear. The CDR3 runs 16 amino acids, cysteine and phenylalanine included. This entry keeps only the CDR3 DNA: 48 bases, framed from base 1. The junction carries 13 bases between V and J, which are trimmed by 2 bases and 3 bases respectively. CDR1 and CDR2 were assigned from the germline V gene as MNHNS and SASEGT.